These T cell receptor beta chains were read from a single sample in a study of Graves' ophthalmopathy and Graves' hyperthyroidism. A single record per CDR3 protein comes from TCRdb applying MiXCR to the multiplex PCR reads. The data contain around 470,000 distinct CDR3 sequences, approximately 15% of them singletons. Sequences were obtained from blood. Receptor source: a woman aged 30 to 39 with Graves' ophthalmopathy. The CDR3 runs from the conserved cysteine through the conserved F or W. The order of the fields is J gene, clone size, D gene, V gene, CDR3 protein, CDR3 DNA. D genes are given only for firm matches. The listing skips clone size in some rows; elsewhere it reads once, few, many or a size class.

TRBJ2-7 | many | NA | TRBV12-3/TRBV12-4 | CASSFWGDEQYF | TGTGCCAGCAGTTTTTGGGGAGACGAGCAGTACTTC
TRBJ2-2 | few | NA | TRBV24-1 | CATSVHTGELFF | TGTGCCACCAGTGTACACACCGGGGAGCTGTTTTTT
TRBJ2-7 | many | NA | TRBV7-9 | CASSFSQVGEQYF | TGTGCCAGCAGCTTCTCACAGGTGGGCGAGCAGTACTTC
TRBJ2-7 | many | NA | TRBV24-1 | CATSDGTVDEQYF | TGTGCCACCAGTGATGGGACCGTCGACGAGCAGTACTTC
TRBJ2-5 | many | TRBD2 | TRBV27 | CASSHLGTSGGDGETQYF | TGTGCCAGCAGTCATTTAGGGACTAGCGGGGGAGATGGAGAGACCCAGTACTTC
TRBJ2-5 | NA | NA | TRBV4-2 | CASSPGSGAPEKETQYF | TGTGCCAGCAGTCCGGGCAGCGGCGCCCCAGAAAAAGAGACCCAGTACTTC
TRBJ1-2 | NA | NA | TRBV7-9 | CASSSPPSNYGYTF | TGTGCCAGCAGCTCCCCACCCTCTAACTATGGCTACACCTTC
TRBJ2-5 | many | NA | TRBV15 | CATRFLGETQYF | TGTGCCACCAGATTCTTGGGGGAGACCCAGTACTTC
TRBJ1-2 | many | NA | TRBV12-3/TRBV12-4 | CASSSAWGAGVNYGYTF | TGTGCCAGCAGCTCCGCCTGGGGGGCCGGAGTTAACTATGGCTACACCTTC
TRBJ1-2 | many | NA | TRBV12-3/TRBV12-4 | CASSLGYGGRGNYGYTF | TGTGCCAGCAGTTTAGGTTACGGGGGGCGGGGAAACTATGGCTACACCTTC
TRBJ1-1 | many | NA | TRBV19 | CASSIGQMNTEAFF | TGTGCCAGTAGTATCGGGCAGATGAACACTGAAGCTTTCTTT
TRBJ1-2 | many | NA | TRBV20-1 | CSPREGLDSRYGYTF | TGCAGTCCCCGTGAAGGTCTCGACAGTCGGTATGGCTACACCTTC
TRBJ2-7 | few | TRBD1 | TRBV11-2 | CASSSRTGAGTYEQYF | TGTGCCAGCAGCTCGAGAACAGGGGCCGGTACCTACGAGCAGTACTTC
TRBJ1-1 | many | NA | TRBV6-4 | CASGGVFQKANPMNTEAFF | TGTGCCAGCGGAGGGGTCTTCCAAAAAGCAAACCCCATGAACACTGAAGCTTTCTTT
TRBJ1-1 | many | TRBD1 | TRBV7-9 | CASSYRQGPRTEAFF | TGTGCCAGCAGCTACCGACAGGGGCCCCGGACTGAAGCTTTCTTT
TRBJ1-1 | many | NA | TRBV6-2/TRBV6-3 | CASSPLGYIKEAFF | TGTGCCAGCAGCCCCTTAGGATATATTAAAGAAGCTTTCTTT
TRBJ2-5 | few | TRBD2 | TRBV28 | CASSYSGGWDGETQYF | TGTGCCAGCAGTTACTCGGGGGGTTGGGATGGAGAGACCCAGTACTTC
TRBJ2-7 | many | TRBD1 | TRBV5-1 | CASSLKVGTVSYEQYF | TGCGCCAGCAGCTTAAAGGTCGGGACAGTCTCCTACGAGCAGTACTTC
TRBJ1-2 | many | NA | TRBV10-3 | CAISETRGGDYGYTF | TGTGCCATCAGTGAGACTCGCGGGGGGGACTATGGCTACACCTTC